This T cell receptor (beta chain) was documented in a study of vaccination and CD4 T cells after COVID-19. Study overall: Convalescent individuals numbered four females and six males, two being Hispanic.

With the Oncomine TCR Beta short-read assay, DNA from cultured CD4+ T cells was sequenced. TCRdb itself ran the PCR reads through MiXCR, one entry per CDR3 protein. This table holds about 11,000 distinct CDR3 sequences, more than 25% found once. The CDR3 spans 13 residues. V dropped 2 bases and J dropped 5 bases, with 10 bases sitting between them. Looked up from germline, CDR1 is MNHEY and CDR2 is SMNVEV (reference sequence). This clonotype has only a few counts. Its antigen remains unidentified. The treatment is: approximately 10-day PBMC culture with coronavirus spike peptide pools or control peptides (ViraFEST assay).

V and J are TRBV27 and TRBJ2-7; perhaps TRBD1 as D (5 bases). This sequence originates from a human donor with COVID-19. The sequenced sample was cultured CD4+ T cells from blood. Here the CDR3 reads CASSLKGNHEQYF. The CDR3 DNA is TGTGCCAGCAGTTTAAAGGGGAACCACGAGCAGTACTTC.